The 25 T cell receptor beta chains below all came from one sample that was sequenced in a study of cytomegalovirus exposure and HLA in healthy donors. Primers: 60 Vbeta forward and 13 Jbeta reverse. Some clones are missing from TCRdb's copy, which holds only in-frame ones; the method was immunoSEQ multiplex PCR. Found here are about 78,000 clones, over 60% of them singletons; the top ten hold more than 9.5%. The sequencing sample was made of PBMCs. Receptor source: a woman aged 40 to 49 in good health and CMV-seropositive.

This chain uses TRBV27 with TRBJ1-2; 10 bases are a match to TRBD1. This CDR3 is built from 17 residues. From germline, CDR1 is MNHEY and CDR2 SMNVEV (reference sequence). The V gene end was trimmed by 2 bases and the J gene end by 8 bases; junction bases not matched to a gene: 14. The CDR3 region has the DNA TGTGCCAGCAGTTTACTATTTTCGGACAGGGGGATCGGGGGCTACACCTTC. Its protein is CASSLLFSDRGIGGYTF.

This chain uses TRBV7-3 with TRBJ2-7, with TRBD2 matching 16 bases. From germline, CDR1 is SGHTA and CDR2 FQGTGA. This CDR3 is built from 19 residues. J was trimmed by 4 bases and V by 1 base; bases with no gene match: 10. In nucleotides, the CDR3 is TGTGCCAGCAGCTTAAAACCCCCGGGACTAGCGGGGGGGCCGTACGAGCAGTACTTC. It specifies CASSLKPPGLAGGPYEQYF.

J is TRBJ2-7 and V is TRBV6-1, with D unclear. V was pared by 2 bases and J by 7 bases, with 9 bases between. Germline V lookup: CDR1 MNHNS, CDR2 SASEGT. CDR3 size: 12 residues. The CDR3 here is CASSEIWREQYF. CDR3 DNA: TGTGCCAGCAGTGAAATCTGGCGGGAGCAGTACTTC.

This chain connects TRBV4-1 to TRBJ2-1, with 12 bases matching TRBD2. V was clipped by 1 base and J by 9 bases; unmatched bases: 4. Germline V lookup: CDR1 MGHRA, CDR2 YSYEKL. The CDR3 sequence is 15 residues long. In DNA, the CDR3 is TGCGCCAGCAGCCAAGGACTAGCGGGAGCTGGTGAGCAGTTCTTC. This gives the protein CASSQGLAGAGEQFF.

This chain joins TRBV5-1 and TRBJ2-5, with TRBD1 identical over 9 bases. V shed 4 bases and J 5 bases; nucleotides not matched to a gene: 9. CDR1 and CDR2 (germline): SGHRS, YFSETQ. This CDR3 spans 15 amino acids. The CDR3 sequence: CASSRTGDGRETQYF. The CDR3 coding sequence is TGCGCCAGCAGCAGGACAGGGGACGGTAGGGAGACCCAGTACTTC.

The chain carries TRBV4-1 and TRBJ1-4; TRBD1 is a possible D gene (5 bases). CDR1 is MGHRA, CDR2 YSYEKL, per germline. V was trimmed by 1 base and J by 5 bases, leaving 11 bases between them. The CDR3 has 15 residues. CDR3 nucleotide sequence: TGCGCCAGCAGCCAAGTTGGGGGAGGGAATGAAAAACTGTTTTTT. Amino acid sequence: CASSQVGGGNEKLFF.

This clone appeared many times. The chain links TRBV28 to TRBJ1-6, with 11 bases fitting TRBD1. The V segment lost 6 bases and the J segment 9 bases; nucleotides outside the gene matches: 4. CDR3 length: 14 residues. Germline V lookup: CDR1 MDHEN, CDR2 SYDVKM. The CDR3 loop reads CASRMGQGGSPLHF. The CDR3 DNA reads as TGTGCCAGCAGGATGGGACAGGGGGGTTCACCCCTCCACTTT.

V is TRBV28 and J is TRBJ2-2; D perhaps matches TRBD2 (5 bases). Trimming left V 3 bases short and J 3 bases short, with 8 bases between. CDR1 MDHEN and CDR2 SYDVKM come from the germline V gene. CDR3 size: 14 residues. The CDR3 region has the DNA TGTGCCAGCAGTTTCTCGGGGTACACCGGGGAGCTGTTTTTT. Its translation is CASSFSGYTGELFF.

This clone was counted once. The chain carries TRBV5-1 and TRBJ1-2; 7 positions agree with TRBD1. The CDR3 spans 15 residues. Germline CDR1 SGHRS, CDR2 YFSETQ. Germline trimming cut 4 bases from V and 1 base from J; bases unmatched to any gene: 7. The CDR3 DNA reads TGCGCCAGCAGCCCGGGACAGCGAATTAACTATGGCTACACCTTC. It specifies CASSPGQRINYGYTF.

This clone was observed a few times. DNA of the CDR3: TGTGCCAGCAGCTTGGACAGGGGATTCAACGAGCAGTACTTC. This encodes CASSLDRGFNEQYF. The chain uses TRBV5-4 and TRBJ2-7; 7 nucleotides align to TRBD1. Trimming cost V 0 bases and J 5 bases; bases outside gene matches: 5. The CDR3 covers 14 residues. Germline V lookup: CDR1 SGHNT, CDR2 YYREEE (reference sequence).

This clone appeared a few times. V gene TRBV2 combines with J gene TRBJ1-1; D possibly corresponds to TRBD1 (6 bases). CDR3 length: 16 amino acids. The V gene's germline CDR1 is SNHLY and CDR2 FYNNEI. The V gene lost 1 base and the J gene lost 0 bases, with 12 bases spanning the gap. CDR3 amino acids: CASSEGPRGMNTEAFF. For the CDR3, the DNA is TGTGCCAGCAGTGAAGGTCCAAGGGGGATGAACACTGAAGCTTTCTTT.

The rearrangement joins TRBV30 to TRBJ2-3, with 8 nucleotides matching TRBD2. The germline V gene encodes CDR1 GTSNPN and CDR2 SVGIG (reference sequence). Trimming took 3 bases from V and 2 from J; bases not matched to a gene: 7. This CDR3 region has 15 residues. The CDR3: CAWSASGSLTDTQYF. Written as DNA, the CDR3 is TGTGCCTGGAGCGCGAGCGGGAGTCTCACAGATACGCAGTATTTT.

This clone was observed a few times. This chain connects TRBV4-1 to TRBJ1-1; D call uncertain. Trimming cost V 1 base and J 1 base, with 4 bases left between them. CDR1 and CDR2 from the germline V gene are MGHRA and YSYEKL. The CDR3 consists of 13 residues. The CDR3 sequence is CASSQARNTEAFF. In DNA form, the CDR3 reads TGCGCCAGCAGCCAAGCCCGGAACACTGAAGCTTTCTTT.

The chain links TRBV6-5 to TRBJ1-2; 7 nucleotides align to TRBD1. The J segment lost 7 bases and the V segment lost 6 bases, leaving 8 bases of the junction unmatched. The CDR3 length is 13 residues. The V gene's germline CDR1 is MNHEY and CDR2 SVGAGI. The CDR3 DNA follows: TGTGCCAGCAGCGAGGGACAGTTTCTTGGCTACACCTTC. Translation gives CASSEGQFLGYTF.

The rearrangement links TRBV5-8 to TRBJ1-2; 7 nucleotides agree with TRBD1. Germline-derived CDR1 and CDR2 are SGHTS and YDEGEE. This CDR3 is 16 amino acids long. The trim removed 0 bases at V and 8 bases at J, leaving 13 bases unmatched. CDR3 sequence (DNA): TGTGCCAGCAGCTTGGACTCCCGACAGGGAAGCCTAGGCTACACCTTC. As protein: CASSLDSRQGSLGYTF.

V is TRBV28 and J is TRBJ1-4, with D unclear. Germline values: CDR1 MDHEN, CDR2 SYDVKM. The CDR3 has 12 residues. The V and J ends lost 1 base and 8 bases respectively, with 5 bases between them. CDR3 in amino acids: CASSLSGEKLFF. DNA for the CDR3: TGTGCCAGCAGTTTATCCGGGGAAAAACTGTTTTTT.

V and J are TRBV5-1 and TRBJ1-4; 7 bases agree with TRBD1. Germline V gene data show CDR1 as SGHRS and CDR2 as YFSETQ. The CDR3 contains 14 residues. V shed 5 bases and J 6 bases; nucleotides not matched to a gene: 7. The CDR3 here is CASRVGTGDEKLFF. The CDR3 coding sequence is TGCGCCAGCAGGGTGGGTACAGGGGATGAAAAACTGTTTTTT.

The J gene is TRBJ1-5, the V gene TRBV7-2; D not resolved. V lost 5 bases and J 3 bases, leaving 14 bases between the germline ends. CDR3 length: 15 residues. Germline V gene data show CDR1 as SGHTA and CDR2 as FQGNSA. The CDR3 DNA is TGTGCCAGCAGCCCTGACGGGAAGGCCAATCAGCCCCAGCATTTT. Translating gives CASSPDGKANQPQHF. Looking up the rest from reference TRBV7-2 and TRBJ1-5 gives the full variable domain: GAGVSQSPSNKVTEKGKDVELRCDPISGHTALYWYRQSLGQGLEFLIYFQGNSAPDKSGLPSDRFSAERTGGSVSTLTIQRTQQEDSAVYLCASSPDGKANQPQHFGDGTRLSIL.

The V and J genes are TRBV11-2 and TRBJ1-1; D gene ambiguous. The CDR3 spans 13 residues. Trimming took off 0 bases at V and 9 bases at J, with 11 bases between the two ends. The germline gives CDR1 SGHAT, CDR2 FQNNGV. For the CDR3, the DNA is TGTGCCAGCAGCTTAGACCCCCAGTTCCAAGCTTTCTTT. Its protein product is CASSLDPQFQAFF.

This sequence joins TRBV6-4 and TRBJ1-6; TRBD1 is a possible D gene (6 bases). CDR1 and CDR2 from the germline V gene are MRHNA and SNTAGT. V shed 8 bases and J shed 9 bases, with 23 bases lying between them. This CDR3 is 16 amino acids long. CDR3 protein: CASLKGVKGDISPLHF. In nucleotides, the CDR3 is TGTGCCAGCCTAAAGGGGGTAAAAGGTGACATTTCACCCCTCCACTTT.

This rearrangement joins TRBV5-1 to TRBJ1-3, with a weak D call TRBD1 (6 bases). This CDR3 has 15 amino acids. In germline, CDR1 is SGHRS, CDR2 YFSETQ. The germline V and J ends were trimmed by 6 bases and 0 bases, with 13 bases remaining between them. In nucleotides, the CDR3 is TGCGCCAGCAAACAGGACAGATTCTCTGGAAACACCATATATTTT. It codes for CASKQDRFSGNTIYF.

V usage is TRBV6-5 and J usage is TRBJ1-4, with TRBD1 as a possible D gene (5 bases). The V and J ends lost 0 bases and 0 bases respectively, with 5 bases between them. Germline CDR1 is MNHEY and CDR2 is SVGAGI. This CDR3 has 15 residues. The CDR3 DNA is TGTGCCAGCAGTTACTCGACAGCAACTAATGAAAAACTGTTTTTT. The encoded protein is CASSYSTATNEKLFF.

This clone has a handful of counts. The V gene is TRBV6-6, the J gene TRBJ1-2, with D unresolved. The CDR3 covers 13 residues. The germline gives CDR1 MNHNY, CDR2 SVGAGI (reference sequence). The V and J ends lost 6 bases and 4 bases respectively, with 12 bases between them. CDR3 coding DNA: TGTGCCAGCAGCCACAATGCCATCTATGGCTACACCTTC. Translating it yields CASSHNAIYGYTF.

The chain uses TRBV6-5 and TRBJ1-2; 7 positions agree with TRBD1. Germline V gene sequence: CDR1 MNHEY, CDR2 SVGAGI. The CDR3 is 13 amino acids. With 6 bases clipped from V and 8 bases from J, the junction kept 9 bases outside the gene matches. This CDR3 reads CASSLTGVGGYTF. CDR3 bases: TGTGCCAGCAGCCTCACAGGGGTGGGCGGCTACACCTTC.

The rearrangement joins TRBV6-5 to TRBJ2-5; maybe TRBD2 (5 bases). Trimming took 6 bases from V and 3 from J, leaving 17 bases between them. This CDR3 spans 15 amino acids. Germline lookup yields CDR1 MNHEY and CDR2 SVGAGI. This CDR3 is CASSTSRGWEETQYF. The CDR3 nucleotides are TGTGCCAGCAGCACTTCCCGGGGATGGGAAGAGACCCAGTACTTC.